These 5 T cell receptor beta chains originate from one sample sequenced in a study of control samples from healthy donors and cancer patients (dated by TCRdb to the early 2020s). Libraries were made using the immunoSEQ multiplex PCR assay. Sourced from immuneACCESS, this table was stored by TCRdb with only in-frame sequences that have V and J called. A share of the clones is absent; for the studies checked, an unresolved V gene accounts for under half, and the remainder has no known explanation. This sample gives about 170,000 clones in total; about nine tenths of them show up just once. Clones ranked in the top ten supply approximately 1.5% of the sample. Sequencing input: blood. The source of these receptors is a woman in her twenties or thirties in good health.

In its sample, this clone was seen a few times. The identical CDR3 is also encoded by other nucleotide sequences in the sample. The chain couples TRBV7-8 to TRBJ2-5, with 8 positions matching TRBD1. The germline V gene has CDR1 SGHVS and CDR2 FQNEAQ. Germline trimming cut 5 bases from V and 6 bases from J; bases unmatched to any gene: 5. The CDR3 has 13 amino acids. CDR3 in amino acids: CASSPRQGQTQYF. CDR3 in DNA: TGTGCCAGCAGCCCCCGACAGGGGCAGACCCAGTACTTC.

The chain couples TRBV5-1 to TRBJ2-2; 9 bases fit TRBD1. The CDR3 contains 14 residues. J was trimmed by 4 bases and V by 4 bases; bases with no gene match: 2. Germline assignment: CDR1 SGHRS and CDR2 YFSETQ. The CDR3 DNA is TGCGCCAGCAGCATACAGGGGGCCACCGGGGAGCTGTTTTTT. Its protein product is CASSIQGATGELFF. Full variable domain (rest looked up from reference TRBV5-1 and TRBJ2-2): KAGVTQTPRYLIKTRGQQVTLSCSPISGHRSVSWYQQTPGQGLQFLFEYFSETQRNKGNFPGRFSGRQFSNSRSEMNVSTLELGDSALYLCASSIQGATGELFFGEGSRLTVL.

In this sample, this clone turned up once. The rearrangement joins TRBV20-1 to TRBJ2-3; TRBD2 agrees at 10 bases. The junction had 9 bases not matched to a gene; V was cut back by 3 bases and J by 3 bases. CDR1 and CDR2 (germline): DFQATT, SNEGSKA (reference sequence). This CDR3 spans 16 amino acids. CDR3 DNA: TGCAGTGCTAGTGTAGCGGGGGGCTTTCGGACAGATACGCAGTATTTT. Amino acids: CSASVAGGFRTDTQYF.

The chain employs TRBV4-2 and TRBJ1-6; TRBD1 matches at 11 bases. This CDR3 spans 19 amino acids. Germline trimming cut 3 bases from V and 1 base from J; bases unmatched to any gene: 8. Germline CDR1 reads LGHNA; CDR2 reads YNFKEQ. The CDR3 loop is CASSQAGQGVTSYNSPLHF. The CDR3 region has the DNA TGTGCCAGCAGCCAGGCGGGACAGGGGGTTACGTCCTATAATTCACCCCTCCACTTT.

CDR3 in DNA: TGTGCCAGCAGCTTGGTATCAGGGGTGAACACCATATATTTT. This translates into CASSLVSGVNTIYF. This chain connects TRBV7-9 to TRBJ1-3; tentatively, D is TRBD1 (6 bases). The germline V gene has CDR1 SEHNR and CDR2 FQNEAQ (reference sequence). V lost 3 bases, J lost 7 bases, and 13 bases lay in between. The CDR3 extends over 14 amino acids.